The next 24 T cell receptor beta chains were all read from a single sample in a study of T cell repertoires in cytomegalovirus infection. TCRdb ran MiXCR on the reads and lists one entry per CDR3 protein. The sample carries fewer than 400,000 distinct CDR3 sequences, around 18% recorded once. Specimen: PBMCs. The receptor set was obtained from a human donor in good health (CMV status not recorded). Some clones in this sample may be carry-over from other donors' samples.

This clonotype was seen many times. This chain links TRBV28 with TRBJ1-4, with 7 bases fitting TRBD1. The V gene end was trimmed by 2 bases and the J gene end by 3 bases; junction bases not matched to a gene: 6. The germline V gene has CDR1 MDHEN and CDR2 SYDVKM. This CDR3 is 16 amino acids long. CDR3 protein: CASSLGTGTANEKLFF. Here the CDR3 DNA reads TGTGCCAGCAGTTTAGGAACCGGGACAGCTAATGAAAAACTGTTTTTT. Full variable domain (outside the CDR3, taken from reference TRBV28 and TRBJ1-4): DVKVTQSSRYLVKRTGEKVFLECVQDMDHENMFWYRQDPGLGLRLIYFSYDVKMKEKGDIPEGYSVSREKKERFSLILESASTNQTSMYLCASSLGTGTANEKLFFGSGTQLSVL.

The DNA for the CDR3 is TGCAGCGTTGTGGCAGGCCGGGAGACCCAGTACTTC. Translation: CSVVAGRETQYF. The rearrangement links TRBV29-1 to TRBJ2-5, with unresolved D. V gave up 4 bases and J gave up 5 bases, with 11 bases separating them. Per the germline V gene, CDR1 is SQVTM and CDR2 is ANQGSEA. The CDR3 length is 12 residues. Combining the CDR3 with reference TRBV29-1 and TRBJ2-5 gives the whole variable domain SAVISQKPSRDICQRGTSLTIQCQVDSQVTMMFWYRQQPGQSLTLIATANQGSEATYESGFVIDKFPISRPNLTFSTLTVSNMSPEDSSIYLCSVVAGRETQYFGPGTRLLVL.

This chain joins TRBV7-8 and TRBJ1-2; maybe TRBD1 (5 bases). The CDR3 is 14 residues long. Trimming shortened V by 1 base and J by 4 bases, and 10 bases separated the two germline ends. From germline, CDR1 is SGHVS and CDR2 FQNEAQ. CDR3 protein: CASSLGQLVYGYTF. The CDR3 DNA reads TGTGCCAGCAGCTTAGGACAGTTAGTCTATGGCTACACCTTC.

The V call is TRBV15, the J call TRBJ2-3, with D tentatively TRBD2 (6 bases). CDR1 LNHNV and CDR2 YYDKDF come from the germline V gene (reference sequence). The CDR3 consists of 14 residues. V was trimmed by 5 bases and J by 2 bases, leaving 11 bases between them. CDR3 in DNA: TGTGCCACCAGCCCTAGACTAGACACAGATACGCAGTATTTT. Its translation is CATSPRLDTDTQYF.

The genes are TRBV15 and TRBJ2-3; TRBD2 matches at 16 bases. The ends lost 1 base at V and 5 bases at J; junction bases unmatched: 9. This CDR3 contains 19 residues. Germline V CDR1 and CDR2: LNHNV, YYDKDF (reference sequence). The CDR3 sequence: CATSRVTGTSGRAEDTQYF. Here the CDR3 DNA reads TGTGCCACCAGCAGAGTGACCGGGACTAGCGGGAGGGCCGAAGATACGCAGTATTTT.

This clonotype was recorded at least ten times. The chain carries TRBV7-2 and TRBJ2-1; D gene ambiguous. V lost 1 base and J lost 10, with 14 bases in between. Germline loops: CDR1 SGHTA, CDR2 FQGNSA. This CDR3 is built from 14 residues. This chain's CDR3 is CASSLGLANGEQFF. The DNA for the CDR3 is TGTGCCAGCAGCTTAGGTCTGGCGAACGGGGAGCAGTTCTTC.

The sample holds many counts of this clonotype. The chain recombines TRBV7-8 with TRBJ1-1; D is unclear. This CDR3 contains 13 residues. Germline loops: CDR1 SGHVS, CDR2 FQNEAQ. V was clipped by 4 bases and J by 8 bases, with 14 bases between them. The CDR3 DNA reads TGTGCCAGCAGCTCCCCGACGACGCAAGAAGCTTTCTTT. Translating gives CASSSPTTQEAFF.

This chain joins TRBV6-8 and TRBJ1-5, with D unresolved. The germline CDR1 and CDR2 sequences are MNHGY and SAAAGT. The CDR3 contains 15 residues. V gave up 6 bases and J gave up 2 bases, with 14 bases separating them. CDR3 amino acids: CASSLLVGGNQPQHF. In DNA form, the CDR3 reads TGTGCCAGCAGCCTCCTTGTTGGTGGCAATCAGCCCCAGCATTTT.

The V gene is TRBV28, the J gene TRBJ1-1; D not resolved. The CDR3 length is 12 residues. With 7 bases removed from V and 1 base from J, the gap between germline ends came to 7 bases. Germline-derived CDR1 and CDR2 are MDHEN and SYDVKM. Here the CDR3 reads CASITSNTEAFF. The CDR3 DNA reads TGTGCCAGCATAACGTCGAACACTGAAGCTTTCTTT.

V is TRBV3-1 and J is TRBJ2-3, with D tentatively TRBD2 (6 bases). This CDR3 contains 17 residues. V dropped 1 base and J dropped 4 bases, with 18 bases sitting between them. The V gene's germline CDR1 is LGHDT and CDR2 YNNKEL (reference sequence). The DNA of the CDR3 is TGTGCCAGCAGCCAAGGGTCAGCGGACTATATTTCAGATACGCAGTATTTT. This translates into CASSQGSADYISDTQYF.

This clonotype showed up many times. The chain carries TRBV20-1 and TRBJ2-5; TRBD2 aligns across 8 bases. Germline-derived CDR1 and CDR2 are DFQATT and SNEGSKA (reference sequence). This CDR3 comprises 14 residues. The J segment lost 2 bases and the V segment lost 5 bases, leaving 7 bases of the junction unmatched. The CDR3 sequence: CSAEIPGGQETQYF. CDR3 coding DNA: TGCAGTGCTGAAATCCCGGGAGGGCAAGAGACCCAGTACTTC.

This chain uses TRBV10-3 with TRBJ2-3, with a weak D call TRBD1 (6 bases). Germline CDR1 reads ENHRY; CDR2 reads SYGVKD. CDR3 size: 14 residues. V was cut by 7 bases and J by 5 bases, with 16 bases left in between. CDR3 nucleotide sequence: TGTGCCATCAATCCAGACAGGTCAGGAGATACGCAGTATTTT. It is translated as CAINPDRSGDTQYF.

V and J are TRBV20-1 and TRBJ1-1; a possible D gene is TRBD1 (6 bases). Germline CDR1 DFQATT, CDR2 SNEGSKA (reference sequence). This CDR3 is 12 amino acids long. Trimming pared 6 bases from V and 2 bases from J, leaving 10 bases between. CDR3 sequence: CSARQENTEAFF. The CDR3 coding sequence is TGCAGTGCCCGACAGGAAAACACTGAAGCTTTCTTT.

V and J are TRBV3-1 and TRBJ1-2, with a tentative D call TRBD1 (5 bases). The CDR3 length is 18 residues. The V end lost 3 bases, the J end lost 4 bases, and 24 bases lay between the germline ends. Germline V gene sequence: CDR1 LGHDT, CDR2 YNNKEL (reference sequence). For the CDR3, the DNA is TGTGCCAGCAGCCAGAAGGGGAGATCCAGTACTGGGATCTATGGCTACACCTTC. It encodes CASSQKGRSSTGIYGYTF. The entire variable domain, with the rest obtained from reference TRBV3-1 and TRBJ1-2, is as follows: DTAVSQTPKYLVTQMGNDKSIKCEQNLGHDTMYWYKQDSKKFLKIMFSYNNKELIINETVPNRFSPKSPDKAHLNLHINSLELGDSAVYFCASSQKGRSSTGIYGYTFGSGTRLTVV.

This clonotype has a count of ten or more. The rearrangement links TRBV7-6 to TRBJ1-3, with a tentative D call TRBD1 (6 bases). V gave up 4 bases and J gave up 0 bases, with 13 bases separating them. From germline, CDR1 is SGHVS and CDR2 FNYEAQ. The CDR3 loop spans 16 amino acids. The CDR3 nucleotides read TGTGCCAGCAGCTCCCAGAGGGGGTTCTCTGGAAACACCATATATTTT. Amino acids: CASSSQRGFSGNTIYF. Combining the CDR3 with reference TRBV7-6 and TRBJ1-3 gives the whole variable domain GAGVSQSPRYKVTKRGQDVALRCDPISGHVSLYWYRQALGQGPEFLTYFNYEAQQDKSGLPNDRFSAERPEGSISTLTIQRTEQRDSAMYRCASSSQRGFSGNTIYFGEGSWLTVV.

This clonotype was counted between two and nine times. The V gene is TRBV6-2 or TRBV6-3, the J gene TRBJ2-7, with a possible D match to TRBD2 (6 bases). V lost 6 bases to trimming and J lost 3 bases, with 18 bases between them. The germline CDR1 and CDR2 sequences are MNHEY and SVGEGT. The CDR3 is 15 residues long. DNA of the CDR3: TGTGCCAGCAGAGGCGGGCGGGGCCGATTCTACGAGCAGTACTTC. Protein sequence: CASRGGRGRFYEQYF.

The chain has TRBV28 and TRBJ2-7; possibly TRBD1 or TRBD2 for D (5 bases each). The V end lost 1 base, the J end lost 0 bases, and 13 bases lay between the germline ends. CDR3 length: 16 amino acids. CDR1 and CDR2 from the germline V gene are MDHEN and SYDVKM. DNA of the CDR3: TGTGCCAGCAGTTTATTAGGGGACCGTAGCTCCTACGAGCAGTACTTC. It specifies CASSLLGDRSSYEQYF.

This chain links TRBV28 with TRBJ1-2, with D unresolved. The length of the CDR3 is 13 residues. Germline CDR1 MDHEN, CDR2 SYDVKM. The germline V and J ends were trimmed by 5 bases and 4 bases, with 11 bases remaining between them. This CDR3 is CASSLQAFYGYTF. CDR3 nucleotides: TGTGCCAGCAGTCTCCAGGCATTCTATGGCTACACCTTC.

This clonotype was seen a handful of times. The CDR3 bases are TGTGCCATCAGCCCGGGCTATGGCCGCGAGCAGTACTTC. This gives the protein CAISPGYGREQYF. The chain links TRBV10-3 to TRBJ2-7; D remains unclear. The CDR3 loop spans 13 amino acids. CDR1 and CDR2 (germline): ENHRY, SYGVKD. V was pared by 6 bases and J by 6 bases, with 15 bases between.

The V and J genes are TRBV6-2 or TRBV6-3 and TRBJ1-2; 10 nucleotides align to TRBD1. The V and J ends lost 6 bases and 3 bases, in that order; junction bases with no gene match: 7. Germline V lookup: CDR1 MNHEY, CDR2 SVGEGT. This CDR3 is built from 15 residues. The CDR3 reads CASRKSTGGDYGYTF. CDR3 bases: TGTGCCAGCAGGAAATCGACAGGGGGCGACTATGGCTACACCTTC.

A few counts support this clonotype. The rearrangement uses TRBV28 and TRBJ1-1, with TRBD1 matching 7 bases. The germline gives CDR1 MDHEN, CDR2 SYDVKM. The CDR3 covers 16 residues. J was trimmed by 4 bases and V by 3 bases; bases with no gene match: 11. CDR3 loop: CASSFITNRGGTEAFF. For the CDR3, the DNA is TGTGCCAGCAGTTTCATCACGAACAGGGGTGGCACTGAAGCTTTCTTT.

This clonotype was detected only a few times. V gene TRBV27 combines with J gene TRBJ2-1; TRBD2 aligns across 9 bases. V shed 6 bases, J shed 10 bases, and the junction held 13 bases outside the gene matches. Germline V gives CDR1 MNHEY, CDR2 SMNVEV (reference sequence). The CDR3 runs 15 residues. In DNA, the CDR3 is TGTGCCAGCAGATCTTCGGGGCGGGGGGGCGGGGAGCAGTTCTTC. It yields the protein CASRSSGRGGGEQFF.

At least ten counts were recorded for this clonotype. The CDR3: CASSSSEAFF. The CDR3 bases are TGTGCCAGCAGCTCGTCTGAAGCTTTCTTT. V and J are TRBV7-2 and TRBJ1-1; the D is unclear. The ends were cut back, 4 bases at V and 6 bases at J, with 3 bases in the middle. Germline lookup yields CDR1 SGHTA and CDR2 FQGNSA. The CDR3 loop spans 10 amino acids.

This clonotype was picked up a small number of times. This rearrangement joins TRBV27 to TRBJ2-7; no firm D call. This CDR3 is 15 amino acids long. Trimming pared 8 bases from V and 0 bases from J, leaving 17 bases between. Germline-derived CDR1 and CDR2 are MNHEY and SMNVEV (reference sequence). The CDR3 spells CASRAASHGSYEQYF. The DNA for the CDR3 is TGTGCCAGCCGCGCAGCCTCTCATGGCTCCTACGAGCAGTACTTC.